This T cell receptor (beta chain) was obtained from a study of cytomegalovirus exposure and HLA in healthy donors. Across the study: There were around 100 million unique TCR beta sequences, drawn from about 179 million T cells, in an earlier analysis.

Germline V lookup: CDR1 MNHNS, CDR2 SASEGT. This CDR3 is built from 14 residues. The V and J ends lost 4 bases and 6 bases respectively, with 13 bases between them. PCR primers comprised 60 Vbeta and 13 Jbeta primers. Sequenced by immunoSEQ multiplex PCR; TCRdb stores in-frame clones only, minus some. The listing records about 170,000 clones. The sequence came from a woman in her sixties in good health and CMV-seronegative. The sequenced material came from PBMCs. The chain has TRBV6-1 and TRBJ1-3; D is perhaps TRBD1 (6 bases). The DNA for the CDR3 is TGTGCCAGCAGTGCGGCGGGGGGGCAAAACACCATATATTTT. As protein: CASSAAGGQNTIYF.